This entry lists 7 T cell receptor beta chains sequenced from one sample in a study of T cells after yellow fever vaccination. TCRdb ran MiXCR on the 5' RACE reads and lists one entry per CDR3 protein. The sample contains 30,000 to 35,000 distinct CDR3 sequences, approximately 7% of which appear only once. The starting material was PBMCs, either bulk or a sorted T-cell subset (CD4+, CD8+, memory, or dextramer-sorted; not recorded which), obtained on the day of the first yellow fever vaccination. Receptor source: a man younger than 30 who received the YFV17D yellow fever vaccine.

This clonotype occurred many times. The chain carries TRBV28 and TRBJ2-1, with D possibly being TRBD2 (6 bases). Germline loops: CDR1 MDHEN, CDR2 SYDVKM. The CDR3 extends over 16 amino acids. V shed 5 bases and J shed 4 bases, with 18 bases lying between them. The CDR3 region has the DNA TGTGCCAGCAGTAACTCCCGCCGCGGGGTATACAATGAGCAGTTCTTC. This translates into CASSNSRRGVYNEQFF.

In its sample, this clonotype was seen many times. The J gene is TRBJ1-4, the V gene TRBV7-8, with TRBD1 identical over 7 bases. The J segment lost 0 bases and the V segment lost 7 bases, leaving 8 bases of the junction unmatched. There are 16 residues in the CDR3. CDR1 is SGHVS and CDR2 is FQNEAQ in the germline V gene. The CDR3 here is CASKGQLGATNEKLFF. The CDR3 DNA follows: TGTGCCAGCAAGGGACAGCTAGGGGCAACTAATGAAAAACTGTTTTTT. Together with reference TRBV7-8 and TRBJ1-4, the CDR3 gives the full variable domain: GAGVSQSPRYKVAKRGQDVALRCDPISGHVSLFWYQQALGQGPEFLTYFQNEAQLDKSGLPSDRFFAERPEGSVSTLKIQRTQQEDSAVYLCASKGQLGATNEKLFFGSGTQLSVL.

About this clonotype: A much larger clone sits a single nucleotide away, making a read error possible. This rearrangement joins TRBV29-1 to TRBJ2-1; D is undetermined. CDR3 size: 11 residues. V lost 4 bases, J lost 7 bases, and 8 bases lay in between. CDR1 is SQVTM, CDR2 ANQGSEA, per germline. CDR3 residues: CSVVEKNEQFF. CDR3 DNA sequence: TGCAGCGTTGTGGAGAAAAATGAGCAGTTCTTC.

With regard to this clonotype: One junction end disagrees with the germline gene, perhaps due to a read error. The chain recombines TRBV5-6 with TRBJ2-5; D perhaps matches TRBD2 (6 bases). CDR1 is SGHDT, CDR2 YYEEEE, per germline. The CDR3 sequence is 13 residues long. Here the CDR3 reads CAISMTSIETQYF. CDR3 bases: TGTGCCATCAGCATGACTAGTATAGAGACCCAGTACTTC.

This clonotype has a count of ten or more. CDR3: CASSLVTQDYGYTF. The DNA for the CDR3 is TGTGCCAGCAGTTTGGTCACCCAGGACTATGGCTACACCTTC. This chain connects TRBV12-3 or TRBV12-4 to TRBJ1-2; D is unresolved. The CDR3 totals 14 residues. Trimming left V 3 bases short and J 3 bases short, with 11 bases between.

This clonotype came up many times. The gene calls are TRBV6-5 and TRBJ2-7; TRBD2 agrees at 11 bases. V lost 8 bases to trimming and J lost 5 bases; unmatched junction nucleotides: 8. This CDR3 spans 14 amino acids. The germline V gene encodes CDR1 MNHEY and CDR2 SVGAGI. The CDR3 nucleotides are TGTGCCAGCGAAAATAGCGGGGGGGAAAACGAGCAGTACTTC. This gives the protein CASENSGGENEQYF.

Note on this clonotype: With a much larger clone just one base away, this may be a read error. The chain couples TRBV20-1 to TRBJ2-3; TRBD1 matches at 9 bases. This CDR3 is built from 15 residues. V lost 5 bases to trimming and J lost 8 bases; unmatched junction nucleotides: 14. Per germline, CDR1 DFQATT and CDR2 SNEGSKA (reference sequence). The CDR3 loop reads CSASRTGVLAGTQYF. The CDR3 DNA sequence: TGCAGTGCTTCCCGGACAGGGGTCCTCGCAGGTACGCAGTATTTT.